These 21 T cell receptor beta chains were sequenced from one sample in a study of blood T cell repertoires in COVID-19. TCRdb keeps only in-frame clones here, not all; method: immunoSEQ multiplex PCR. The sample contains some 48,000 clones, approximately 86% of which appear only once. The sequencing input was peripheral blood. These receptors all stem from a woman aged 80 or over with acute or convalescent COVID-19.

The chain uses TRBV4-1 and TRBJ2-2, with D unresolved. CDR1 is MGHRA and CDR2 is YSYEKL in the germline V gene. V shed 1 base and J shed 7 bases, with 13 bases lying between them. The CDR3 is 15 amino acids. The CDR3 spells CASSQGTRSNGELFF. DNA of the CDR3: TGCGCCAGCAGCCAAGGAACCAGGTCCAACGGGGAGCTGTTTTTT.

In its sample, this clone was seen once. The chain has TRBV2 and TRBJ2-5, with 9 bases matching TRBD1. Germline-derived CDR1 and CDR2 are SNHLY and FYNNEI. J was trimmed by 5 bases and V by 2 bases; bases with no gene match: 9. The CDR3 is 16 residues long. CDR3 bases: TGTGCCAGCAGTGAAATCGGGACAGGGTCTTGGGAGACCCAGTACTTC. Amino acids: CASSEIGTGSWETQYF.

This chain's CDR3 is CASSQESRNQLYGYTF. CDR3 DNA: TGTGCCAGCAGCCAAGAATCCAGGAACCAGCTCTATGGCTACACCTTC. This chain joins TRBV3-1 (or the pseudogene TRBV3-2) and TRBJ1-2; D gene uncertain. CDR1 and CDR2 (germline): LGHDT, YNNKEL (reference sequence). Trimming cost V 0 bases and J 4 bases, with 15 bases left between them. The length of the CDR3 is 16 residues.

The chain recombines TRBV19 with TRBJ1-5, with TRBD1 as a possible D gene (5 bases). CDR1 and CDR2 (germline): LNHDA, SQIVND (reference sequence). The ends were cut back, 5 bases at V and 3 bases at J, with 14 bases in the middle. The CDR3 contains 15 residues. CDR3 in amino acids: CASSLFGGTNQPQHF. The CDR3, as DNA: TGTGCCAGTAGTCTCTTTGGAGGGACCAATCAGCCCCAGCATTTT.

This chain connects TRBV5-4 to TRBJ2-3; 8 bases agree with TRBD1. The CDR3 is 15 residues long. The V and J ends lost 4 bases and 3 bases, in that order; junction bases with no gene match: 7. The germline V gene encodes CDR1 SGHNT and CDR2 YYREEE (reference sequence). The chain's CDR3 is CASSGWTGMTDTQYF. CDR3 nucleotide sequence: TGTGCCAGCAGCGGATGGACAGGGATGACAGATACGCAGTATTTT.

J is TRBJ2-7 and V is TRBV13; D unresolved. V lost 4 bases and J 3 bases, leaving 16 bases between the germline ends. This CDR3 spans 15 amino acids. Germline V gives CDR1 PRHDT, CDR2 FYEKMQ (reference sequence). The CDR3 is CASSSSSRTFYEQYF. The CDR3 nucleotides read TGTGCCAGCAGCTCTTCGTCCCGTACTTTCTACGAGCAGTACTTC.

The rearrangement uses TRBV18 and TRBJ1-1; 11 bases line up with TRBD1. This CDR3 is built from 16 residues. Unmatched junction bases numbered 7, after V lost 3 bases and J lost 4 bases. Germline V gives CDR1 KGHSH, CDR2 LQKENI. CDR3 nucleotide sequence: TGTGCCAGCTCACCCCGCCTGGGGACAGGGGGCACTGAAGCTTTCTTT. Amino acids: CASSPRLGTGGTEAFF.

This clone was seen only a few times. V and J are TRBV24-1 and TRBJ2-3; 8 bases match TRBD2. V gave up 4 bases and J gave up 11 bases; unmatched junction bases: 7. Germline assignment: CDR1 KGHDR and CDR2 SFDVKD. CDR3 size: 13 residues. The CDR3 is CATSDPRGGRQYF. In DNA form, the CDR3 reads TGTGCCACCAGTGACCCCCGGGGGGGGAGGCAGTATTTT.

The chain has TRBV5-1 and TRBJ2-2; 8 positions agree with TRBD1. The CDR3 covers 16 residues. Germline CDR1 and CDR2: SGHRS and YFSETQ. V was pared by 4 bases and J by 3 bases, with 8 bases of the junction left unmatched. This chain's CDR3 is CASSERAGGDTGELFF. Here the CDR3 DNA reads TGCGCCAGCAGCGAGAGGGCAGGGGGCGACACCGGGGAGCTGTTTTTT. The full variable domain, completed using reference TRBV5-1 and TRBJ2-2, is KAGVTQTPRYLIKTRGQQVTLSCSPISGHRSVSWYQQTPGQGLQFLFEYFSETQRNKGNFPGRFSGRQFSNSRSEMNVSTLELGDSALYLCASSERAGGDTGELFFGEGSRLTVL.

This clone was seen just once. The V and J genes are TRBV10-1 and TRBJ2-3, with D perhaps TRBD1 (5 bases). Looked up from germline, CDR1 is WNHNN and CDR2 is SYGVQD (reference sequence). The CDR3 has 14 amino acids. The V gene lost 4 bases and the J gene lost 0 bases, with 8 bases spanning the gap. The CDR3 coding sequence is TGCGCCAGCAGTGCAGGGTTTAGCACAGATACGCAGTATTTT. This sequence encodes CASSAGFSTDTQYF.

The J gene is TRBJ1-4, the V gene TRBV11-2; TRBD1 is a possible D gene (6 bases). Between the trimmed V and J ends, which lost 4 bases and 4 bases, there was a span of 13 bases. The CDR3 sequence is 15 residues long. CDR1 is SGHAT, CDR2 FQNNGV, per germline. As DNA, the CDR3 is TGTGCCAGCAGCTCAGGACAGTTCTATAATGAAAAACTGTTTTTT. Its translation is CASSSGQFYNEKLFF.

The chain combines TRBV6-5 with TRBJ2-2; TRBD2 aligns across 9 bases. The V and J ends lost 5 bases and 1 base, in that order; junction bases with no gene match: 2. In germline, CDR1 is MNHEY, CDR2 SVGAGI. The CDR3 is 15 residues long. CDR3 amino acids: CASSQRGVNTGELFF. CDR3 sequence (DNA): TGTGCCAGCAGTCAGCGGGGGGTGAACACCGGGGAGCTGTTTTTT.

The rearrangement uses TRBV19 and TRBJ2-5; 8 bases match TRBD2. V gave up 6 bases and J gave up 1 base; unmatched junction bases: 16. The CDR3 is 18 amino acids. Germline CDR1 and CDR2: LNHDA and SQIVND (reference sequence). The CDR3 spells CASRSIFVAGGTQETQYF. The CDR3 DNA reads as TGTGCCAGTAGGTCTATTTTTGTGGCGGGGGGAACCCAAGAGACCCAGTACTTC.

The rearrangement joins TRBV23-1 to TRBJ1-1; 9 nucleotides align to TRBD1. TRBV23-1 counts as an open reading frame of uncertain function. J gave up 3 bases and V 4 bases, and 9 bases lay outside the gene matches. The CDR3 covers 16 residues. As DNA, the CDR3 is TGCGCCAGCAGTCTTTACAGGGGGCGCGGGGACACTGAAGCTTTCTTT. Translation gives CASSLYRGRGDTEAFF.

The chain is built from TRBV20-1 and TRBJ1-1; no clear D. CDR1 DFQATT and CDR2 SNEGSKA come from the germline V gene (reference sequence). This CDR3 region has 11 residues. V was pared by 5 bases and J by 4 bases, with 8 bases between. This CDR3 reads CSAEHSTEAFF. CDR3 sequence (DNA): TGCAGTGCTGAGCATTCCACTGAAGCTTTCTTT.

This clone is a singleton in its sample. The CDR3 sequence: CASSSLRVPYNEQFF. DNA of the CDR3: TGTGCCAGCAGCTCCCTCCGGGTTCCCTACAATGAGCAGTTCTTC. The chain carries TRBV4-2 and TRBJ2-1; D uncertain. This CDR3 has 15 residues. CDR1 and CDR2 (germline): LGHNA, YNFKEQ. The V end was cut by 5 bases, the J end by 2 bases, with 13 bases between.

The rearrangement uses TRBV7-8 and TRBJ2-3; 7 nucleotides match TRBD1. This CDR3 has 15 residues. V was clipped by 0 bases and J by 4 bases; unmatched bases: 4. The germline V gene encodes CDR1 SGHVS and CDR2 FQNEAQ. The CDR3 region is CASSLATTGADTQYF. Here the CDR3 DNA reads TGTGCCAGCAGCTTAGCAACTACAGGGGCAGATACGCAGTATTTT.

This clone appeared once. One junction end disagrees with the germline gene, perhaps due to a read error. The chain employs TRBV25-1 and TRBJ2-5; 7 nucleotides line up with TRBD1. Germline values: CDR1 MGHDK, CDR2 SYGVNS. The CDR3 covers 16 residues. The CDR3 loop is CANSEEKGARGETQYF. DNA for the CDR3: TGTGCCAACAGTGAAGAGAAGGGGGCGAGGGGGGAGACCCAGTACTTC.

This chain joins TRBV19 and TRBJ1-5; D might be TRBD1 (5 bases). With 0 bases removed from V and 1 base from J, the gap between germline ends came to 10 bases. From germline, CDR1 is LNHDA and CDR2 SQIVND (reference sequence). CDR3 length equals 16 residues. The CDR3 DNA reads as TGTGCCAGTAGTATAGATGGGGCAGCAAGCAATCAGCCCCAGCATTTT. Encoded protein: CASSIDGAASNQPQHF. Variable domain in full (rest from reference TRBV19 and TRBJ1-5): DGGITQSPKYLFRKEGQNVTLSCEQNLNHDAMYWYRQDPGQGLRLIYYSQIVNDFQKGDIAEGYSVSREKKESFPLTVTSAQKNPTAFYLCASSIDGAASNQPQHFGDGTRLSIL.

This rearrangement joins TRBV4-1 to TRBJ2-5; TRBD2 matches at 11 bases. The CDR3 spans 17 residues. With 6 bases clipped from V and 1 base from J, the junction kept 10 bases outside the gene matches. In germline, CDR1 is MGHRA, CDR2 YSYEKL. This chain's CDR3 is CASSLSGGAPAQETQYF. CDR3 DNA: TGCGCCAGCAGTCTTAGCGGGGGGGCCCCCGCCCAAGAGACCCAGTACTTC.

J is TRBJ1-5 and V is TRBV25-1; TRBD1 aligns across 10 bases. This CDR3 has 13 amino acids. J lost 5 bases, V lost 6 bases, and 1 base had no gene match. Germline V gene lookup returns CDR1 MGHDK and CDR2 SYGVNS. The CDR3: CASRGTGDQPQHF. CDR3 bases: TGTGCCAGCAGGGGGACAGGGGATCAGCCCCAGCATTTT. The complete variable domain, with remaining parts taken from reference TRBV25-1 and TRBJ1-5, reads EADIYQTPRYLVIGTGKKITLECSQTMGHDKMYWYQQDPGMELHLIHYSYGVNSTEKGDLSSESTVSRIRTEHFPLTLESARPSHTSQYLCASRGTGDQPQHFGDGTRLSIL.